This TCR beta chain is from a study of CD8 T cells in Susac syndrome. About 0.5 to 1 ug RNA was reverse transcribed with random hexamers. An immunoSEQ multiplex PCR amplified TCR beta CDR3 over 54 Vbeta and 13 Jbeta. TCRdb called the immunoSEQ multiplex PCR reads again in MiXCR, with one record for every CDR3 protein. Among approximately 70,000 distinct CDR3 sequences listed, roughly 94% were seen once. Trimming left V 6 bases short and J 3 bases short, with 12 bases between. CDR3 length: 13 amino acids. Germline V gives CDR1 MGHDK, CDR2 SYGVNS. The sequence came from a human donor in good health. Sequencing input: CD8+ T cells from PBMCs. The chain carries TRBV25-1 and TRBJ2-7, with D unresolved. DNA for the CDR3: TGTGCCAGCAGCCTGGGAAGGGACTACGAGCAGTACTTC. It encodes CASSLGRDYEQYF.